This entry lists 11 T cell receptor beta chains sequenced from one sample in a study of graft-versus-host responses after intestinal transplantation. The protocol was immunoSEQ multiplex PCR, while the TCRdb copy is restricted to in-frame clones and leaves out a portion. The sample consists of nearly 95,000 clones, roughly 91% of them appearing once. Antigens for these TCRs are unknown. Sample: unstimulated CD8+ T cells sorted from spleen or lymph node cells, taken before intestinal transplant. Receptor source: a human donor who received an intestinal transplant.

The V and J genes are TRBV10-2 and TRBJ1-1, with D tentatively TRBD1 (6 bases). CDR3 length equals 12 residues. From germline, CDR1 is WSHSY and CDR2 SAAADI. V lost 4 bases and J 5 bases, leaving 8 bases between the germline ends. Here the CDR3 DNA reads TGCGCCAGCAGTGCCACAGGGACTGAAGCTTTCTTT. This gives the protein CASSATGTEAFF.

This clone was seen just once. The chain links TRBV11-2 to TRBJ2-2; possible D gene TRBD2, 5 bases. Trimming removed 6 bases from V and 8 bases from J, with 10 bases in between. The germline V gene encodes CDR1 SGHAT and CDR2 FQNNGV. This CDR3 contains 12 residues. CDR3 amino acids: CASRLPGGELFF. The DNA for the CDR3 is TGTGCCAGCAGGTTACCGGGGGGGGAGCTGTTTTTT.

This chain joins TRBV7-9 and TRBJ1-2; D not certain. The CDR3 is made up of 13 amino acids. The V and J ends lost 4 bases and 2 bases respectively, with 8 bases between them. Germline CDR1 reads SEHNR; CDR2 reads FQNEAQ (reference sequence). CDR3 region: CASSSLENYGYTF. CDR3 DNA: TGTGCCAGCAGCTCCCTAGAGAACTATGGCTACACCTTC. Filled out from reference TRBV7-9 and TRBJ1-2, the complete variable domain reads DTGVSQNPRHKITKRGQNVTFRCDPISEHNRLYWYRQTLGQGPEFLTYFQNEAQLEKSRLLSDRFSAERPKGSFSTLEIQRTEQGDSAMYLCASSSLENYGYTFGSGTRLTVV.

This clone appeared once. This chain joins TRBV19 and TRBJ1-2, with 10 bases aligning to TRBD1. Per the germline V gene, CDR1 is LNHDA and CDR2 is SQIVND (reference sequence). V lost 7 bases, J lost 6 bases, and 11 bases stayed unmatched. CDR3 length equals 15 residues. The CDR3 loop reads CASTAMTGGADGYTF. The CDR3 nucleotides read TGTGCCAGTACCGCGATGACAGGGGGCGCCGATGGCTACACCTTC.

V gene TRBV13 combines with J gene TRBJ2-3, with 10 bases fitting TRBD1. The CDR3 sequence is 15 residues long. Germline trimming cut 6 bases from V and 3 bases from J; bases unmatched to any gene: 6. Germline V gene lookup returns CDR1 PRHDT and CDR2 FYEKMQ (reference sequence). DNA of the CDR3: TGTGCCAGCAGACTCAGGGGACAGGGGACAGATACGCAGTATTTT. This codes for CASRLRGQGTDTQYF.

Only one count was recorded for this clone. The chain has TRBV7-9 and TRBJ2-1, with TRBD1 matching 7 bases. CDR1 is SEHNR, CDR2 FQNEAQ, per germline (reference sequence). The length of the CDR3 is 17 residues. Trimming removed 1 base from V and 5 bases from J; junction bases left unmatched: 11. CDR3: CASSLGSYTGANNEQFF. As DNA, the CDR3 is TGTGCCAGCAGCTTAGGTTCGTATACAGGGGCCAACAATGAGCAGTTCTTC.

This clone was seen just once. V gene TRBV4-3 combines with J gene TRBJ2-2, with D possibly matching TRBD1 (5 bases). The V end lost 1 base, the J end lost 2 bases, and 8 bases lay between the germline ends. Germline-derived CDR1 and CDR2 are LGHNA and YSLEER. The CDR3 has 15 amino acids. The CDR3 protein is CASSQVGHNTGELFF. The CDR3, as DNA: TGCGCCAGCAGCCAAGTCGGACACAACACCGGGGAGCTGTTTTTT.

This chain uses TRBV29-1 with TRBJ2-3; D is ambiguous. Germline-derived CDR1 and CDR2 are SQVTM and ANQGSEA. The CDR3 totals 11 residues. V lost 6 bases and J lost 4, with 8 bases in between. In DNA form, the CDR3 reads TGCAGCGTACCCACACCAGATACGCAGTATTTT. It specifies CSVPTPDTQYF.

In nucleotides, the CDR3 is TGTGCCAGCAGTAGAAGACAGGGTTACAATGAGCAGTTCTTC. Its protein product is CASSRRQGYNEQFF. The chain couples TRBV27 to TRBJ2-1, with 7 bases lining up with TRBD1. Germline V gene lookup returns CDR1 MNHEY and CDR2 SMNVEV (reference sequence). Trimming cost V 5 bases and J 4 bases; bases outside gene matches: 5. The CDR3 totals 14 residues.

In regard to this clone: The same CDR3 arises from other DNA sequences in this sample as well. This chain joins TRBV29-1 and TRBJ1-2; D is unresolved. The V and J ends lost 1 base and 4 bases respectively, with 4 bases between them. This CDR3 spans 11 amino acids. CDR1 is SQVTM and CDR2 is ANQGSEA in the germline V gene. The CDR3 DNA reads TGCAGCGTTGAAGGCAGCTATGGCTACACCTTC. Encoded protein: CSVEGSYGYTF.

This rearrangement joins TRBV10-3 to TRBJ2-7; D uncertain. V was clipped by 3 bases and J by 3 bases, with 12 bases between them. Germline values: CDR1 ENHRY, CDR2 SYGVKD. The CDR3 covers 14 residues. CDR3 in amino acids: CAISELGMDYEQYF. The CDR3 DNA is TGTGCCATCAGTGAATTGGGCATGGACTACGAGCAGTACTTC.